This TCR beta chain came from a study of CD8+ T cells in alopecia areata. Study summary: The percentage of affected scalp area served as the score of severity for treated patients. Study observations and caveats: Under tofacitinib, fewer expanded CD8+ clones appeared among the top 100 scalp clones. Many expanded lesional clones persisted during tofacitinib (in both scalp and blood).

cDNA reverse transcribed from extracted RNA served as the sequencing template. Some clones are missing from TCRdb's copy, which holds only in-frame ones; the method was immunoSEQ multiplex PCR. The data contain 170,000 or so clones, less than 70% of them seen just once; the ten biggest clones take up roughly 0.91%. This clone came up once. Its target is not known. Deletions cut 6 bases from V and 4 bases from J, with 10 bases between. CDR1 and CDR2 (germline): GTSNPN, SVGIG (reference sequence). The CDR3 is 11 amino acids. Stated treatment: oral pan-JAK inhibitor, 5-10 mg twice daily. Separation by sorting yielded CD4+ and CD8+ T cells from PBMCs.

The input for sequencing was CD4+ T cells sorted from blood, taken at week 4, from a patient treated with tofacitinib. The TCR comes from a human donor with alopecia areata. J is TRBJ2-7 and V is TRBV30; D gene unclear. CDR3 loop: CACWWNYEQYF. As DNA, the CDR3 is TGTGCCTGTTGGTGGAATTACGAGCAGTACTTC.